These 26 T cell receptor beta chains share one sample of origin, sequenced in a study of blood T cell repertoires in COVID-19. The assay was immunoSEQ multiplex PCR, and TCRdb's table has in-frame clones only and misses some. Among hundreds of thousands of clones listed, roughly 86% were seen once. Sample: PBMCs or T cells enriched from blood (not recorded which). Receptors originate from a woman aged 25 to 45 with acute COVID-19.

In its sample, this clone was seen once. V usage is TRBV12-3 or TRBV12-4 and J usage is TRBJ2-1; 9 bases are shared with TRBD2. This CDR3 region has 13 residues. The V gene end was trimmed by 3 bases and the J gene end by 10 bases; junction bases not matched to a gene: 4. CDR3 sequence: CASSFASGDEQFF. CDR3 nucleotides: TGTGCCAGCAGTTTCGCTAGCGGGGACGAGCAGTTCTTC.

This clone was picked up a small number of times. The DNA for the CDR3 is TGTGCCAGCACCGCAACTAGCGATCTGTTCTTC. It codes for CASTATSDLFF. V gene TRBV2 combines with J gene TRBJ2-1; 7 bases map to TRBD2. The V and J ends lost 7 bases and 15 bases, in that order; junction bases with no gene match: 9. Germline V gene sequence: CDR1 SNHLY, CDR2 FYNNEI. The CDR3 has 11 residues.

This chain connects TRBV15 to TRBJ1-4; D is unclear. Between the trimmed V and J ends, which lost 3 bases and 1 base, there was a span of 9 bases. This CDR3 is 15 amino acids long. Germline V lookup: CDR1 LNHNV, CDR2 YYDKDF (reference sequence). The CDR3 protein is CATSREKQTNEKLFF. CDR3 nucleotide sequence: TGTGCCACCAGCAGGGAGAAGCAAACTAATGAAAAACTGTTTTTT.

The V and J genes are TRBV5-6 and TRBJ2-1; TRBD1 agrees at 9 bases. Trimming cost V 3 bases and J 10 bases; bases outside gene matches: 11. This CDR3 has 15 amino acids. Germline CDR1 reads SGHDT; CDR2 reads YYEEEE. CDR3 nucleotides: TGTGCCAGCAGCTGGGGCGGGACAGGGAGGTTGGAGCAGTTCTTC. Its translation is CASSWGGTGRLEQFF.

This clone is a singleton in its sample. The CDR3 nucleotides read TGCAGCGTTGATCCCCCAGGGGCCGGGGATGGCTACACCTTC. Translated, it gives CSVDPPGAGDGYTF. The genes are TRBV29-1 and TRBJ1-2, with TRBD1 as a possible D gene (6 bases). Germline V lookup: CDR1 SQVTM, CDR2 ANQGSEA. The CDR3 sequence is 14 residues long. The V end was cut by 3 bases, the J end by 6 bases, with 17 bases between.

This clone was found once. This chain connects TRBV10-2 to TRBJ1-4; a weak D match, TRBD1 (5 bases). V lost 5 bases and J lost 8, with 18 bases in between. Germline loops: CDR1 WSHSY, CDR2 SAAADI. The length of the CDR3 is 15 residues. CDR3 nucleotide sequence: TGCGCCAGCAGTCCCCTCAGGGAAGAAAACGAAAAACTGTTTTTT. It codes for CASSPLREENEKLFF.

This sequence joins TRBV7-3 and TRBJ2-1; possibly TRBD1 for D (5 bases). V was shortened by 4 bases and J by 4 bases, with 14 bases between the two germline ends. The length of the CDR3 is 15 residues. CDR1 is SGHTA and CDR2 is FQGTGA in the germline V gene. CDR3 DNA: TGTGCCAGCAGCTCACCGCAAGCAGGGTACAATGAGCAGTTCTTC. Its translation is CASSSPQAGYNEQFF.

This sequence joins TRBV19 and TRBJ1-1; D is unclear. V lost 7 bases, J lost 2 bases, and 8 bases lay in between. This CDR3 has 12 residues. Germline V gene data show CDR1 as LNHDA and CDR2 as SQIVND (reference sequence). CDR3 coding DNA: TGTGCCAGTAAGCAGCGAAACACTGAAGCTTTCTTT. This sequence encodes CASKQRNTEAFF. The full variable domain, in which reference TRBV19 and TRBJ1-1 provide the parts outside the CDR3, is DGGITQSPKYLFRKEGQNVTLSCEQNLNHDAMYWYRQDPGQGLRLIYYSQIVNDFQKGDIAEGYSVSREKKESFPLTVTSAQKNPTAFYLCASKQRNTEAFFGQGTRLTVV.

This chain links TRBV19 with TRBJ2-3; tentatively, D is TRBD2 (5 bases). The V and J ends lost 3 bases and 1 base respectively, with 8 bases between them. Germline loops: CDR1 LNHDA, CDR2 SQIVND (reference sequence). This CDR3 comprises 14 residues. For the CDR3, the DNA is TGTGCCAGTAGTATCGGGGAAGGCACAGATACGCAGTATTTT. This encodes CASSIGEGTDTQYF. Supplemented by reference TRBV19 and TRBJ2-3, the full variable domain reads DGGITQSPKYLFRKEGQNVTLSCEQNLNHDAMYWYRQDPGQGLRLIYYSQIVNDFQKGDIAEGYSVSREKKESFPLTVTSAQKNPTAFYLCASSIGEGTDTQYFGPGTRLTVL.

The V gene is TRBV11-2, the J gene TRBJ2-1; D may be TRBD1 (6 bases). Trimming stripped 1 base from V and 4 bases from J, with 11 bases between. The germline CDR1 and CDR2 sequences are SGHAT and FQNNGV. The CDR3 loop spans 15 amino acids. The CDR3 sequence: CASSLAFQGYNEQFF. The DNA for the CDR3 is TGTGCCAGCAGCTTAGCCTTCCAGGGGTACAATGAGCAGTTCTTC.

The chain uses TRBV6-6 and TRBJ2-7, with D perhaps TRBD1 (5 bases). CDR1 is MNHNY and CDR2 is SVGAGI in the germline V gene (reference sequence). This CDR3 has 13 residues. V shed 5 bases and J shed 5 bases, with 13 bases lying between them. As DNA, the CDR3 is TGTGCCAGCAGTAGCCCGTTAGGGGACGAGCAGTACTTC. As protein: CASSSPLGDEQYF.

This clone was seen a single time. The chain recombines TRBV5-5 with TRBJ1-2; 10 bases agree with TRBD1. Germline V CDR1 and CDR2: SGHKS, YYEKEE (reference sequence). The junction had 3 bases not matched to a gene; V was cut back by 4 bases and J by 6 bases. This CDR3 has 13 residues. In DNA form, the CDR3 reads TGTGCCAGCAGCGGGACAGGGGAGGATGGCTACACCTTC. Translation gives CASSGTGEDGYTF.

The chain couples TRBV10-1 to TRBJ2-1, with D possibly TRBD2 on 5 matching bases. The CDR3 contains 17 residues. Trimming took 0 bases from V and 4 from J, leaving 16 bases between them. Germline V CDR1 and CDR2: WNHNN, SYGVQD (reference sequence). The CDR3 nucleotides are TGCGCCAGCAGTGAGTCGACGAGGAGGAAGGCATACAATGAGCAGTTCTTC. Encoded protein: CASSESTRRKAYNEQFF.

The CDR3 bases are TGTGCCAGTAAGGGACAGGGTTTTTATGGCTACACCTTC. Protein product: CASKGQGFYGYTF. V and J are TRBV19 and TRBJ1-2; 9 nucleotides match TRBD1. CDR3 length: 13 residues. V lost 7 bases and J lost 5; bases outside the gene matches: 5. Germline lookup yields CDR1 LNHDA and CDR2 SQIVND (reference sequence).

CDR3 protein: CASSYTTNTEAFF. The DNA of the CDR3 is TGTGCCAGCAGTTATACTACGAACACTGAAGCTTTCTTT. The chain links TRBV27 to TRBJ1-1; D remains ambiguous. Germline V gene lookup returns CDR1 MNHEY and CDR2 SMNVEV (reference sequence). This CDR3 is built from 13 residues. V lost 4 bases to trimming and J lost 1 base, with 7 bases between them.

V and J are TRBV9 and TRBJ2-1, with a possible D match to TRBD1 (7 bases). CDR1 is SGDLS, CDR2 YYNGEE, per germline. The CDR3 consists of 15 residues. The V and J ends lost 2 bases and 2 bases respectively, with 11 bases between them. The CDR3: CASSVAGQTYNEQFF. As DNA, the CDR3 is TGTGCCAGCAGCGTTGCGGGACAGACCTACAATGAGCAGTTCTTC.

The CDR3 spells CASTSSWGAPLHF. The CDR3, as DNA: TGTGCCAGCACCTCTTCGTGGGGGGCACCCCTCCACTTT. J is TRBJ1-6 and V is TRBV14, with D perhaps TRBD1 (5 bases). The CDR3 consists of 13 residues. Germline V gives CDR1 SGHDN, CDR2 FVKESK. Trimming took 7 bases from V and 11 from J, leaving 15 bases between them.

The chain uses TRBV11-2 and TRBJ2-7; weak D call: TRBD1 (6 bases). V was trimmed by 6 bases and J by 5 bases, leaving 20 bases between them. The CDR3 length is 15 residues. Germline V gives CDR1 SGHAT, CDR2 FQNNGV. The CDR3 region has the DNA TGTGCCAGCAGGCGTGAAGCTACAGGGTTCGACGAGCAGTACTTC. This codes for CASRREATGFDEQYF.

A note on this clone: Mismatch with germline at one junction end may stem from a read error. CDR3 sequence (DNA): TGTGCCAGCATCTTAATAGCGGGGGGATCTTCAGATACGCAGTATTTT. Translation gives CASILIAGGSSDTQYF. V usage is TRBV7-2 and J usage is TRBJ2-3; 10 nucleotides align to TRBD2. CDR1 and CDR2 from the germline V gene are SGHTA and FQGNSA. CDR3 length: 16 residues.

The table lists this clone with a count of one. The rearrangement uses TRBV6-5 and TRBJ1-1; the D is unclear. The CDR3 has 15 amino acids. The ends were cut back, 4 bases at V and 1 base at J, with 13 bases in the middle. Germline CDR1 and CDR2: MNHEY and SVGAGI. CDR3 loop: CASSSLGRRNTEAFF. The CDR3 bases are TGTGCCAGCAGTTCCCTCGGCCGGAGGAACACTGAAGCTTTCTTT.

The gene calls are TRBV27 and TRBJ1-2, with D possibly being TRBD1 (6 bases). V shed 6 bases and J shed 3 bases, with 14 bases lying between them. Germline V gene lookup returns CDR1 MNHEY and CDR2 SMNVEV (reference sequence). The CDR3 length is 14 residues. The DNA for the CDR3 is TGTGCCAGCAGGCGGACAGAGCCCTACTATGGCTACACCTTC. Encoded protein: CASRRTEPYYGYTF.

This chain links TRBV18 with TRBJ1-1, with D tentatively TRBD1 (6 bases). The V gene's germline CDR1 is KGHSH and CDR2 LQKENI. Trimming pared 3 bases from V and 11 bases from J, leaving 16 bases between. This CDR3 spans 13 amino acids. The CDR3 spells CASSPGHQGSAFF. DNA for the CDR3: TGTGCCAGCTCACCCGGTCATCAGGGGTCCGCTTTCTTT.

V usage is TRBV15 and J usage is TRBJ2-4; 9 nucleotides align to TRBD1. In germline, CDR1 is LNHNV, CDR2 YYDKDF (reference sequence). V gave up 8 bases and J gave up 0 bases; unmatched junction bases: 5. The CDR3 has 15 amino acids. CDR3 sequence (DNA): TGTGCCACCCAACAGGGGGCAATAGCCAAAAACATTCAGTACTTC. Encoded protein: CATQQGAIAKNIQYF.

The chain employs TRBV19 and TRBJ1-2; D not resolved. The CDR3 covers 15 residues. In germline, CDR1 is LNHDA, CDR2 SQIVND (reference sequence). Trimming shortened V by 5 bases and J by 8 bases, and 21 bases separated the two germline ends. In DNA, the CDR3 is TGTGCCAGTAGTCAGGACTCTTTGAAATCGGGAGGCTACACCTTC. The encoded protein is CASSQDSLKSGGYTF.

The chain links TRBV24-1 to TRBJ1-2; TRBD1 matches at 7 bases. The CDR3 runs 17 residues. Germline CDR1 is KGHDR and CDR2 is SFDVKD. Trimming cost V 3 bases and J 4 bases; bases outside gene matches: 13. In nucleotides, the CDR3 is TGTGCCACCAGTGATCATGAGAAGGGGGCTTCCGTCTATGGCTACACCTTC. Translation gives CATSDHEKGASVYGYTF.

The CDR3 DNA follows: TGTGCTAGTGGCCGATCCGGGACAGGGTACCTTATGAACACTGAAGCTTTCTTT. This gives the protein CASGRSGTGYLMNTEAFF. V is TRBV12-5 and J is TRBJ1-1, with TRBD1 identical over 9 bases. V trimming: 6 bases; J trimming: 0 bases; junction bases outside the gene matches: 14. Germline-derived CDR1 and CDR2 are LGHNT and FRNRAP. CDR3 length: 18 residues.